The 2 T cell receptor beta chains reported below all come from one sample, sequenced in a study of cytomegalovirus exposure and HLA in healthy donors. The method was immunoSEQ multiplex PCR; TCRdb's version includes in-frame clones alone and lacks a portion of them. The sample consists of more than 150,000 clones, around 90% of them appearing once. Sequencing used PBMCs. Receptor source: a young man in good health and CMV-seronegative.

V gene TRBV2 combines with J gene TRBJ1-5, with D perhaps TRBD1 (5 bases). The CDR3 has 15 amino acids. Trimming stripped 7 bases from V and 7 bases from J, with 20 bases between. CDR1 is SNHLY, CDR2 FYNNEI, per germline. This CDR3 is CASTAGSGRNQPQHF. Written as DNA, the CDR3 is TGTGCCAGCACCGCTGGTTCAGGGCGTAACCAGCCCCAGCATTTT.

DNA of the CDR3: TGTGCCAGCAGCTTACGGGACAGGGGGGAGACCCAGTACTTC. This codes for CASSLRDRGETQYF. This chain uses TRBV11-2 with TRBJ2-5; 11 bases align to TRBD1. CDR1 is SGHAT and CDR2 is FQNNGV in the germline V gene. Unmatched junction bases numbered 1, after V lost 2 bases and J lost 5 bases. The CDR3 length is 14 residues.